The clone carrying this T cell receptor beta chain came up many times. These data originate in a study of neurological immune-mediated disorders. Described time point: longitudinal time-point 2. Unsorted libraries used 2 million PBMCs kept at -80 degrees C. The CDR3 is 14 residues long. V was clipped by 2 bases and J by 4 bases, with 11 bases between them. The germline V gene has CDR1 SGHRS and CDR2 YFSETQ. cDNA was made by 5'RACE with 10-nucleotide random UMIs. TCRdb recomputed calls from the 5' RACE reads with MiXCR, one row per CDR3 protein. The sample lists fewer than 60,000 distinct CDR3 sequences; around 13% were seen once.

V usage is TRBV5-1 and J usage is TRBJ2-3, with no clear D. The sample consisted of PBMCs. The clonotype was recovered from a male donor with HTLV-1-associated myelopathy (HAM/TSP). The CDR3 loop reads CASSFDPGPDTQYF. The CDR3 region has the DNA TGCGCCAGCAGCTTTGATCCTGGACCAGATACGCAGTATTTT.